A selection of T cell receptor beta chains follows, all from one sample in a study of CD8+ T cells in alopecia areata. Sequenced by immunoSEQ multiplex PCR; TCRdb stores in-frame clones only, minus some. The sample gives more than 150,000 clones, about 47% of which show up once; around 9.1% is in the top ten. The sample was CD8+ T cells sorted from blood, taken at approximately week 51, from a patient treated with tofacitinib. The receptors originated from a human donor with alopecia areata. CDR3s include the opening cysteine and the closing phenylalanine or tryptophan. The D gene is left open where the match is weak. Clone size, where shown, is once, few, many, or a class for clones that have expanded.

CDR3 length,J gene,V gene,D gene,clone size,CDR3 DNA,CDR3 protein
14,TRBJ2-7,TRBV5-6,.,.,TGTGCCAGCAGCTTTGAAGGGGAGATTGACGAGCAGTACTTC,CASSFEGEIDEQYF
17,TRBJ2-1,TRBV5-1,TRBD1,few,TGCGCCAGCAGCTCTCTTCACAGGGGGAAGTCCTACAATGAGCAGTTCTTC,CASSSLHRGKSYNEQFF
14,TRBJ1-5,TRBV7-9,.,few,TGTGCCAGCAGCTTTACGGGGGCACATCAGCCCCAGCATTTT,CASSFTGAHQPQHF
13,TRBJ1-5,TRBV10-3,.,.,TGTGCCATCAGAGACAGCCTAGTTCAGCCCCAGCATTTT,CAIRDSLVQPQHF
12,TRBJ1-1,TRBV4-2,.,.,TGTGCCAGCAGCCTGATAGGGGCTGAAGCTTTCTTT,CASSLIGAEAFF
17,TRBJ2-4,TRBV7-2,.,.,TGTGCCAGCAGCTTATCCACACGGGGATTAGCCAAAAACATTCAGTACTTC,CASSLSTRGLAKNIQYF
14,TRBJ2-7,TRBV6-5,.,.,TGTGCCAGCAGTTACTCGAAGTCGCCCTACGAGCAGTACTTC,CASSYSKSPYEQYF
16,TRBJ2-7,TRBV6-5,TRBD2,.,TGTGCCAGCAGTTACTCCCTGACTAGCGGTAGTTACGAGCAGTACTTC,CASSYSLTSGSYEQYF
14,TRBJ2-1,TRBV11-2,TRBD1,few,TGTGCCAGCAGCTTAGTAGGGGGCTGGGGTGAGCAGTTCTTC,CASSLVGGWGEQFF
17,TRBJ2-1,TRBV7-9,.,.,TGTGCCAGCACCCCCCCGCCGCGGACAGAGTCCTACAATGAGCAGTTCTTC,CASTPPPRTESYNEQFF
13,TRBJ1-1,TRBV5-6,TRBD1,.,TGTGCCAGCTCCCTGACAGGGCCCACTGAAGCTTTCTTT,CASSLTGPTEAFF
16,TRBJ2-2,TRBV9,.,.,TGTGCCAGCAGCCCATGGAGAAATCCGAACACCGGGGAGCTGTTTTTT,CASSPWRNPNTGELFF
13,TRBJ1-1,TRBV7-6,.,.,TGTGCCAGCAGCTTACAAAAGAACACTGAAGCTTTCTTT,CASSLQKNTEAFF
12,TRBJ2-3,TRBV2,.,.,TGTGCCAGCAGTGTCTCGGCAGATACGCAGTATTTT,CASSVSADTQYF
16,TRBJ2-7,TRBV9,TRBD2,.,TGTGCCAGCAGCTTGAGGGAGGCGGGGGTTTCCTACGAGCAGTACTTC,CASSLREAGVSYEQYF
13,TRBJ1-1,TRBV6-5,.,.,TGTGCCAGCAGTTCCTACAGGGACACTGAAGCTTTCTTT,CASSSYRDTEAFF
16,TRBJ2-6,TRBV29-1,.,.,TGCAGCGTTGTAGTGGGGGGGCGCTCTGGGGCCAACGTCCTGACTTTC,CSVVVGGRSGANVLTF
17,TRBJ1-6,TRBV10-3,.,.,TGTGCCATCAGGGAGACTAGCATGAGCTCCTATAATTCACCCCTCCACTTT,CAIRETSMSSYNSPLHF
14,TRBJ1-5,TRBV27,.,few,TGTGCCAGCAGTATCGGAATTAGCAATCAGCCCCAGCATTTT,CASSIGISNQPQHF
16,TRBJ1-4,TRBV27,TRBD1,.,TGTGCCACTAAACCGGGACAGGGGGCGGGGGATGAAAAACTGTTTTTT,CATKPGQGAGDEKLFF
14,TRBJ2-7,TRBV2,TRBD1,once,TGTGCCAGCTCGAGCAGGGGGTACTCCTACGAGCAGTACTTC,CASSSRGYSYEQYF
16,TRBJ1-2,TRBV5-1,TRBD1,.,TGCGCCAGCAGCCACGGGACAGAGACCCTTCGGTATGGCTACACCTTC,CASSHGTETLRYGYTF
16,TRBJ2-1,TRBV6-6,TRBD1,.,TGTGCCAGCAGGCCCCTGTTAGGACAGGCAATCAATGAGCAGTTCTTC,CASRPLLGQAINEQFF
13,TRBJ2-5,TRBV27,.,.,TGTGCCAGCAGTTCCCCCCCCCGTATGACCCAGTACTTC,CASSSPPRMTQYF
16,TRBJ2-7,TRBV2,TRBD1,few,TGTGCCAGCAGTGTGGTCCGGGACAGGGTTGGGTACGAGCAGTACTTC,CASSVVRDRVGYEQYF
12,TRBJ1-2,TRBV25-1,.,.,TGTGCCAGCAGTCCCAGTAACTATGGCTACACCTTC,CASSPSNYGYTF
15,TRBJ2-1,TRBV5-1,TRBD2,few,TGCGCCAGCAGCCGAGCTAGCGGCTCCTACAATGAGCAGTTCTTC,CASSRASGSYNEQFF
14,TRBJ1-1,TRBV30,.,once,TGTGCCTGGAGTGCCCTACAGGAGAACACTGAAGCTTTCTTT,CAWSALQENTEAFF
11,TRBJ2-7,TRBV6-5,.,few,TGTGCCAGCAGTTACTCGGAAAAGCAGTACTTC,CASSYSEKQYF
15,TRBJ2-1,TRBV30,TRBD2,.,TGTGCCTGGATCCCGACTAGCGGGGTTTACAATGAGCAGTTCTTC,CAWIPTSGVYNEQFF
15,TRBJ1-3,TRBV5-1,.,few,TGCGCCAGCAGCTTGGTAGGGGGCTCTGGAAACACCATATATTTT,CASSLVGGSGNTIYF
16,TRBJ2-5,TRBV7-6,.,.,TGTGCCAGCAGCTTAGGAGGGACAATTCCCCCTGCGGCCCAGTACTTC,CASSLGGTIPPAAQYF
16,TRBJ2-5,TRBV5-4,.,.,TGTGCCAGCAGCTTGGATGGACAATTGTACCAAGAGACCCAGTACTTC,CASSLDGQLYQETQYF
12,TRBJ2-1,TRBV30,.,.,TGTGCCTGGAGCGGCATATACAATGAGCAGTTCTTC,CAWSGIYNEQFF
15,TRBJ1-6,TRBV30,TRBD1,.,TGTGCCTGGAGTACAACGGGACAGGGTTATTCACCCCTCCACTTT,CAWSTTGQGYSPLHF
11,TRBJ2-2,TRBV9,.,few,TGTGCCAGCAGCGTAAACGGGGAGCTGTTTTTT,CASSVNGELFF
16,TRBJ2-6,TRBV4-3,.,.,TGCGCCAGCAGCCACCGAGGGGGATCTGGGGCCAACGTCCTGACTTTC,CASSHRGGSGANVLTF
12,TRBJ2-1,TRBV7-9,.,.,TGTGCCAGCAGCCTCCCGGACAATGAGCAGTTCTTC,CASSLPDNEQFF
14,TRBJ2-7,TRBV2,.,.,TGTGCCAGCAGTGCCACGGGATCCCCCTACGAGCAGTACTTC,CASSATGSPYEQYF
14,TRBJ1-2,TRBV27,.,.,TGTGCCAGCAGTTTCGGAAGGGGCGGCTATGGCTACACCTTC,CASSFGRGGYGYTF
15,TRBJ1-5,TRBV27,.,few,TGTGCCAGCAGTTTTCTAGGCAGGGGAAACCAGCCCCAGCATTTT,CASSFLGRGNQPQHF
14,TRBJ1-2,TRBV7-6,TRBD1,few,TGTGCCAGCAGCTCAAGACAGGGGGACTATGGCTACACCTTC,CASSSRQGDYGYTF